Below, 7 T cell receptor beta chains from the same sample are listed, as sequenced in a study of neurological immune-mediated disorders. Via MiXCR, TCRdb re-called the 5' RACE reads, giving one row per CDR3 protein. The sample yields 55,000 to 65,000 distinct CDR3 sequences, approximately 3.5% seen once. The sample consisted of PBMCs. The origin of the receptors is a woman under 40 with multiple sclerosis.

This clonotype occurred many times. V is TRBV5-1 and J is TRBJ1-3; TRBD1 matches 10 bases. V gave up 0 bases and J gave up 1 base; unmatched junction bases: 4. This CDR3 region has 17 residues. Germline assignment: CDR1 SGHRS and CDR2 YFSETQ. CDR3 residues: CASSLVGQGISGNTIYF. The CDR3 DNA reads as TGCGCCAGCAGCTTGGTGGGACAGGGGATATCTGGAAACACCATATATTTT.

This clonotype has a count of ten or more. The chain uses TRBV7-9 and TRBJ1-1; D is uncertain. The CDR3 has 15 residues. Germline CDR1 SEHNR, CDR2 FQNEAQ (reference sequence). V was trimmed by 2 bases and J by 2 bases, leaving 12 bases between them. CDR3 in DNA: TGTGCCAGCAGCTTAACCCCTCAGGTTAACACTGAAGCTTTCTTT. Its translation is CASSLTPQVNTEAFF. The whole variable domain, filled in from reference TRBV7-9 and TRBJ1-1, reads DTGVSQNPRHKITKRGQNVTFRCDPISEHNRLYWYRQTLGQGPEFLTYFQNEAQLEKSRLLSDRFSAERPKGSFSTLEIQRTEQGDSAMYLCASSLTPQVNTEAFFGQGTRLTVV.

This clonotype was seen many times. This sequence joins TRBV28 and TRBJ1-1, with D hard to call. Germline values: CDR1 MDHEN, CDR2 SYDVKM. The CDR3 has 15 residues. The V gene lost 2 bases and the J gene lost 2 bases, with 12 bases spanning the gap. In DNA form, the CDR3 reads TGTGCCAGCAGTTTAGTACGGGTAGGAAACACTGAAGCTTTCTTT. This gives the protein CASSLVRVGNTEAFF.

This clonotype was observed many times. The V gene is TRBV6-6, the J gene TRBJ1-5; 7 nucleotides agree with TRBD1. V gave up 5 bases and J gave up 1 base; unmatched junction bases: 8. CDR1 and CDR2 from the germline V gene are MNHNY and SVGAGI (reference sequence). The CDR3 length is 16 residues. The CDR3 DNA reads as TGTGCCAGCAGTCGACACCCCAGGGGGAGCAATCAGCCCCAGCATTTT. It translates to CASSRHPRGSNQPQHF.

This clonotype was seen ten or more times. This chain connects TRBV20-1 to TRBJ1-1, with 7 bases aligning to TRBD1. The V and J ends lost 3 bases and 2 bases, in that order; junction bases with no gene match: 9. CDR1 and CDR2 from the germline V gene are DFQATT and SNEGSKA (reference sequence). This CDR3 has 15 amino acids. CDR3 loop: CSARGSGGRNTEAFF. In DNA, the CDR3 is TGCAGTGCTAGGGGCTCAGGGGGGCGCAACACTGAAGCTTTCTTT.

This clonotype was detected ten times or more. The chain carries TRBV28 and TRBJ1-2; 12 bases align to TRBD1. This CDR3 has 17 amino acids. The germline V gene encodes CDR1 MDHEN and CDR2 SYDVKM. The junction had 10 bases not matched to a gene; V was cut back by 5 bases and J by 3 bases. The CDR3 is CASSPTGQGAVDYGYTF. The CDR3 DNA reads as TGTGCCAGCAGTCCCACGGGACAGGGGGCCGTGGACTATGGCTACACCTTC.

This clonotype was counted ten times or more. V and J are TRBV2 and TRBJ2-1; 9 bases match TRBD2. The CDR3 contains 15 residues. Germline V CDR1 and CDR2: SNHLY, FYNNEI. J lost 12 bases, V lost 3 bases, and 12 bases had no gene match. CDR3 amino acids: CASSDWGGSGGAQFF. For the CDR3, the DNA is TGTGCCAGCAGTGATTGGGGAGGTAGCGGGGGAGCGCAGTTCTTC.